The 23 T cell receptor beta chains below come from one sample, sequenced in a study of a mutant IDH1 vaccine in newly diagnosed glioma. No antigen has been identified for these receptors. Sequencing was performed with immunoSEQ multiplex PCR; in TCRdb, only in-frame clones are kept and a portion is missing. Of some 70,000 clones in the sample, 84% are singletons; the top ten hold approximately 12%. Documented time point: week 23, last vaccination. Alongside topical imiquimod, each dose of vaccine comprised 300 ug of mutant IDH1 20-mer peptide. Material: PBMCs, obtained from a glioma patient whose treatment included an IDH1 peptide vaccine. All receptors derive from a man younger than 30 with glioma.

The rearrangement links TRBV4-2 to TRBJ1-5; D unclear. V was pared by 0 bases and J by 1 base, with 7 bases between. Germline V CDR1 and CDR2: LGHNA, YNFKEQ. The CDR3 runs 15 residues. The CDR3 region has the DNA TGTGCCAGCAGCCAAGAATGGTCCAGCAATCAGCCCCAGCATTTT. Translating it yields CASSQEWSSNQPQHF.

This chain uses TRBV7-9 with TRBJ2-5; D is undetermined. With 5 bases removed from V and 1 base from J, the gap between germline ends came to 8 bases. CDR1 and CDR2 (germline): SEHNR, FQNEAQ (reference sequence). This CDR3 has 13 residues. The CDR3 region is CASSLTLQETQYF. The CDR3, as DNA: TGTGCCAGCAGCCTGACACTCCAAGAGACCCAGTACTTC.

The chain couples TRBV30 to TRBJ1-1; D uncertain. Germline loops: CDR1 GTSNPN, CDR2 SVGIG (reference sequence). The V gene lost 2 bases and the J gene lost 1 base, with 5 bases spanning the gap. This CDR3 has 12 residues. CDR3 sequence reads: CAWSKANTEAFF. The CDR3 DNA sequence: TGTGCCTGGAGTAAAGCGAACACTGAAGCTTTCTTT.

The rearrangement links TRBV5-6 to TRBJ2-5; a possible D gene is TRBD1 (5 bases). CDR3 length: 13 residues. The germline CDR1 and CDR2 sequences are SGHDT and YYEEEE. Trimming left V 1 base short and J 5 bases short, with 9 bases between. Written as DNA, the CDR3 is TGTGCCAGCAGCTTGCGAGGACATGAGACCCAGTACTTC. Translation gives CASSLRGHETQYF. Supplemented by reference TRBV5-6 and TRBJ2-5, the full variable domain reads DAGVTQSPTHLIKTRGQQVTLRCSPKSGHDTVSWYQQALGQGPQFIFQYYEEEERQRGNFPDRFSGHQFPNYSSELNVNALLLGDSALYLCASSLRGHETQYFGPGTRLLVL.

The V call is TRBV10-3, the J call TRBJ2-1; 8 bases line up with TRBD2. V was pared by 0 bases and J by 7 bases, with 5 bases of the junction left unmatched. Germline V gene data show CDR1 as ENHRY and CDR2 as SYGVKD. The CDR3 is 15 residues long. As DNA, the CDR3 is TGTGCCATCAGTGAGTCCGTGATAGCGGGGAATGAGCAGTTCTTC. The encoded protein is CAISESVIAGNEQFF.

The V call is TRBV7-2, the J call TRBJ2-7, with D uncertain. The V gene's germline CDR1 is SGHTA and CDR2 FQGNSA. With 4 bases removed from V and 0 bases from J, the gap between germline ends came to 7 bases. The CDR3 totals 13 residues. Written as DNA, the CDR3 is TGTGCCAGCAGCTCGAATACCTCCTACGAGCAGTACTTC. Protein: CASSSNTSYEQYF.

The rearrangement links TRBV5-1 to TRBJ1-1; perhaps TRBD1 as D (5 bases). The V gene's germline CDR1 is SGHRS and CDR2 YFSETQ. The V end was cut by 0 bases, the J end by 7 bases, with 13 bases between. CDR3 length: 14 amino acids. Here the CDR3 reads CASSLGIGADEAFF. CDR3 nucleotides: TGCGCCAGCAGCTTGGGGATAGGGGCAGATGAAGCTTTCTTT.

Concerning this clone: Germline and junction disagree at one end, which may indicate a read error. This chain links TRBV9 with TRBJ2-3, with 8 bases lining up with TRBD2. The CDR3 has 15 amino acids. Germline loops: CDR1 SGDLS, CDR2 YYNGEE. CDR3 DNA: TGTGCCAGCAGCGTAGCGGCGGGGGGCACGGATACGCAGTATTTT. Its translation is CASSVAAGGTDTQYF.

This CDR3 reads CASSETGNSPLHF. DNA for the CDR3: TGTGCCAGCAGTGAAACTGGGAATTCACCCCTCCACTTT. The V call is TRBV25-1, the J call TRBJ1-6; D not certain. V lost 2 bases and J lost 7, with 6 bases in between. The germline gives CDR1 MGHDK, CDR2 SYGVNS. This CDR3 is 13 amino acids long.

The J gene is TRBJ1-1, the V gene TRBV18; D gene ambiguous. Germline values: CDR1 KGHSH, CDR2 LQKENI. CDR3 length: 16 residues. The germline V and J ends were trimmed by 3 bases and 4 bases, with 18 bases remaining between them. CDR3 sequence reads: CASSPSSQMTGTEAFF. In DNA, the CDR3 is TGTGCCAGCTCACCCTCGTCACAGATGACGGGCACTGAAGCTTTCTTT.

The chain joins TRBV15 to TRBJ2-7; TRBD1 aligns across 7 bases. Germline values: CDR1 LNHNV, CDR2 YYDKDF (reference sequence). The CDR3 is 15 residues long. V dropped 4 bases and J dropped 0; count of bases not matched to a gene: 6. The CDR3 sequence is CATSMSRDSSYEQYF. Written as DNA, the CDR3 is TGTGCCACCAGCATGAGCAGGGACAGCTCCTACGAGCAGTACTTC.

The CDR3 nucleotides are TGTGCCTGGAGTGTAGCCAGAAAATATGGCTACACCTTC. This sequence encodes CAWSVARKYGYTF. This chain uses TRBV30 with TRBJ1-2; D ambiguous. Germline-derived CDR1 and CDR2 are GTSNPN and SVGIG (reference sequence). The CDR3 length is 13 residues. V was clipped by 0 bases and J by 5 bases, with 10 bases between them.

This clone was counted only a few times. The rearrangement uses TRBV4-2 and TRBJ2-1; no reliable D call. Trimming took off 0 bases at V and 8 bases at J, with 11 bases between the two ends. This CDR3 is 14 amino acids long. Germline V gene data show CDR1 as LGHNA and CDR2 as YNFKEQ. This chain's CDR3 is CASSQDPGSHEQFF. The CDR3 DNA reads TGTGCCAGCAGCCAAGATCCTGGTAGCCATGAGCAGTTCTTC.

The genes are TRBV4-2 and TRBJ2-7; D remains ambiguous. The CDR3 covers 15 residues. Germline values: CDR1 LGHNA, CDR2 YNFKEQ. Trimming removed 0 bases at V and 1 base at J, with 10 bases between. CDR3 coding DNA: TGTGCCAGCAGCCAAGATTCGGACGGGTCCTACGAGCAGTACTTC. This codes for CASSQDSDGSYEQYF.

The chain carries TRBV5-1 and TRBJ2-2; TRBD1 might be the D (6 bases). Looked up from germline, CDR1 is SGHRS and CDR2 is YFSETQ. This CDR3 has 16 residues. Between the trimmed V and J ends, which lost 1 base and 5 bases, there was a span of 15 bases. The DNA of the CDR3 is TGCGCCAGCAGCTTGTTAATACAGGGATATACCGGGGAGCTGTTTTTT. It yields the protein CASSLLIQGYTGELFF.

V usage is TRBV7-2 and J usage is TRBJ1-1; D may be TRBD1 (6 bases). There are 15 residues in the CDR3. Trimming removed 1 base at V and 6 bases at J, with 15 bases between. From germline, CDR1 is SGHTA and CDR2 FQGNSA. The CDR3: CASSLGGGRWSEAFF. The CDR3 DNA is TGTGCCAGCAGCTTAGGAGGGGGTAGATGGTCTGAAGCTTTCTTT.

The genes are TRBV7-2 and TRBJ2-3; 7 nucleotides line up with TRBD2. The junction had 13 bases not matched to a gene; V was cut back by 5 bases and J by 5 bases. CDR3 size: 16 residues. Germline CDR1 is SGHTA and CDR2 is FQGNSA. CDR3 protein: CASSPVGAGVGDTQYF. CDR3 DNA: TGTGCCAGCAGCCCGGTAGGGGCGGGGGTGGGAGATACGCAGTATTTT.

CDR3 DNA sequence: TGTGCCAGCAGCATAGACAGGCACCCTGACTACGAGCAGTACTTC. Its protein product is CASSIDRHPDYEQYF. V is TRBV5-4 and J is TRBJ2-7; TRBD1 is a possible D gene (6 bases). The CDR3 has 15 amino acids. Trimming pared 4 bases from V and 3 bases from J, leaving 17 bases between. CDR1 SGHNT and CDR2 YYREEE come from the germline V gene (reference sequence).

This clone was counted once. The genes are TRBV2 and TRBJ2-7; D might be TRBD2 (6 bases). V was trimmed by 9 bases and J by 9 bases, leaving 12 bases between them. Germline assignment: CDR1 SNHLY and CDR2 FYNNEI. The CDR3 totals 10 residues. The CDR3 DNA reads TGTGCCAGTGGGGACTCATTGCAGTACTTC. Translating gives CASGDSLQYF.

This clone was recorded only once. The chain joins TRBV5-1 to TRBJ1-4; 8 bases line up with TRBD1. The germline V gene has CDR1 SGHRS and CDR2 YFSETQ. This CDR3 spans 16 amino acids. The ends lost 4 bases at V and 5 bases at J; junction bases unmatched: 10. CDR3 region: CASSAHGQGQNEKLFF. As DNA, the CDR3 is TGCGCCAGCAGCGCCCATGGACAGGGCCAGAATGAAAAACTGTTTTTT.

This chain's CDR3 is CASSGSSTGIFHYGYTF. The CDR3, as DNA: TGTGCCAGCAGCGGTTCATCGACAGGGATCTTTCACTATGGCTACACCTTC. This sequence joins TRBV2 and TRBJ1-2, with TRBD1 identical over 7 bases. CDR3 size: 17 residues. CDR1 and CDR2 (germline): SNHLY, FYNNEI. After removal of 6 bases from V and 3 bases from J, the junction contained 16 bases not matched to a gene.

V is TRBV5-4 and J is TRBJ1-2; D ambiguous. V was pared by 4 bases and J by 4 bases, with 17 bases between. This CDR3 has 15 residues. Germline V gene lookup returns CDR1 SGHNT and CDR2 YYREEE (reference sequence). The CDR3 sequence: CASSKGTERTYGYTF. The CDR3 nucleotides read TGTGCCAGCAGCAAGGGAACAGAGCGAACCTATGGCTACACCTTC.

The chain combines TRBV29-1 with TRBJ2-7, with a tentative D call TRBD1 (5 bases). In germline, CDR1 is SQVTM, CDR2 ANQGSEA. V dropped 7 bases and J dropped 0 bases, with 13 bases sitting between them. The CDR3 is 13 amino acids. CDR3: CSAKDIYSYEQYF. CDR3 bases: TGCAGCGCAAAGGACATTTACTCCTACGAGCAGTACTTC.